The 32 T cell receptor beta chains listed next were all sequenced from one sample in a study of relationships among human T cell subsets. TCR alpha and beta CDR3s were amplified from mRNA by semiquantitative ARM-PCR. Tagged nested gene-specific primers were used first, then communal superprimers amplified exponentially. One entry per CDR3 protein, called by TCRdb with MiXCR from the multiplex PCR reads. The repertoire includes fewer than 5,500 distinct CDR3 sequences, 50% to 65% of them detected once, and 57% sits in the top ten. CD8+ T cells were isolated by anti-CD4 multisort bead depletion, then anti-CD8 bead selection. The sequenced material came from CD8+ T cells sorted from blood. All receptors come from a man between 40 and 49 years old in good health.

This chain uses TRBV11-2 with TRBJ1-1; possible D gene TRBD1, 5 bases. Deletions cut 2 bases from V and 1 base from J, with 8 bases between. Germline values: CDR1 SGHAT, CDR2 FQNNGV. CDR3 size: 14 residues. CDR3: CASSLKGQNTEAFF. CDR3 DNA sequence: TGTGCCAGCAGCTTAAAGGGGCAGAACACTGAAGCTTTCTTT.

The chain combines TRBV6-5 with TRBJ1-2; maybe TRBD1 (5 bases). The CDR3 extends over 14 amino acids. V gave up 5 bases and J gave up 0 bases, with 10 bases separating them. Germline CDR1 and CDR2: MNHEY and SVGAGI. The CDR3 bases are TGTGCCAGCAGTACGACAGCTACTAACTATGGCTACACCTTC. Its protein product is CASSTTATNYGYTF.

This chain connects TRBV28 to TRBJ2-2, with D perhaps being TRBD1 or TRBD2 (5 bases each). In germline, CDR1 is MDHEN, CDR2 SYDVKM. Between the trimmed V and J ends, which lost 5 bases and 6 bases, there was a span of 19 bases. The CDR3 extends over 16 amino acids. CDR3 amino acids: CASSPQRDGHAGELFF. The CDR3 DNA sequence: TGTGCCAGCAGTCCCCAACGGGACGGGCACGCCGGGGAGCTGTTTTTT.

V and J are TRBV19 and TRBJ2-7; 10 positions agree with TRBD1. The trim removed 7 bases at V and 4 bases at J, leaving 10 bases unmatched. This CDR3 contains 15 residues. Germline-derived CDR1 and CDR2 are LNHDA and SQIVND (reference sequence). The CDR3 protein is CASIPRQGAGYEQYF. CDR3 DNA: TGTGCCAGTATCCCGAGACAGGGGGCAGGATACGAGCAGTACTTC.

The chain recombines TRBV25-1 with TRBJ2-7; D is possibly TRBD2 (6 bases). The CDR3 consists of 16 residues. The V gene lost 4 bases and the J gene lost 1 base, with 17 bases spanning the gap. Germline CDR1 is MGHDK and CDR2 is SYGVNS. The CDR3 sequence: CASSGPPGTASYEQYF. In DNA form, the CDR3 reads TGTGCCAGCAGTGGCCCGCCCGGGACTGCTTCCTACGAGCAGTACTTC.

By frequency in the sample, this clonotype is medium-sized. The chain recombines TRBV19 with TRBJ1-1; D gene ambiguous. Trimming shortened V by 6 bases and J by 3 bases, and 14 bases separated the two germline ends. This CDR3 spans 14 amino acids. Germline V lookup: CDR1 LNHDA, CDR2 SQIVND (reference sequence). In DNA form, the CDR3 reads TGTGCCAGTAGCTCGTCAAATTTTTACACTGAAGCTTTCTTT. Protein sequence: CASSSSNFYTEAFF.

This clonotype was seen only a few times. In DNA form, the CDR3 reads TGTGCCAGCAGTTCACGCTACGAGCAGTACTTC. Its translation is CASSSRYEQYF. The chain joins TRBV28 to TRBJ2-7; D remains unclear. Trimming left V 4 bases short and J 3 bases short, with 4 bases between. The CDR3 totals 11 residues. The germline gives CDR1 MDHEN, CDR2 SYDVKM.

The CDR3 region is CASSQTRVGYNEQFF. CDR3 coding DNA: TGTGCCAGCAGCCAAACGAGAGTTGGCTACAATGAGCAGTTCTTC. V and J are TRBV3-1 and TRBJ2-1; D not certain. The germline CDR1 and CDR2 sequences are LGHDT and YNNKEL (reference sequence). There are 15 residues in the CDR3. Trimming left V 2 bases short and J 3 bases short, with 11 bases between.

The chain joins TRBV4-1 to TRBJ2-7, with D unclear. This CDR3 is 14 amino acids long. CDR1 is MGHRA and CDR2 is YSYEKL in the germline V gene. V gave up 1 base and J gave up 1 base, with 8 bases separating them. CDR3 coding DNA: TGCGCCAGCAGCCAAGCGGCTGAATCCTACGAGCAGTACTTC. The encoded protein is CASSQAAESYEQYF.

The chain links TRBV6-5 to TRBJ1-4; 7 bases fit TRBD1. The CDR3 length is 14 residues. Germline CDR1 MNHEY, CDR2 SVGAGI. After removal of 6 bases from V and 1 base from J, the junction contained 2 bases not matched to a gene. The CDR3 DNA is TGTGCCAGCAGGTCAGGGGGAACTAATGAAAAACTGTTTTTT. Its protein is CASRSGGTNEKLFF.

Here the CDR3 DNA reads TGTGCCAGGCCGACTCCGAACACCGGGGAGCTGTTTTTT. This gives the protein CARPTPNTGELFF. The chain has TRBV7-9 and TRBJ2-2; no reliable D call. Germline V gives CDR1 SEHNR, CDR2 FQNEAQ (reference sequence). Trimming shortened V by 9 bases and J by 0 bases, and 8 bases separated the two germline ends. The length of the CDR3 is 13 residues.

The CDR3 reads CASSQDPSGSFIEQFF. The CDR3 nucleotides read TGCGCCAGCAGCCAAGATCCTAGCGGGAGTTTCATTGAGCAGTTCTTC. This chain connects TRBV4-1 to TRBJ2-1; 10 bases align to TRBD2. Germline-derived CDR1 and CDR2 are MGHRA and YSYEKL. V trimming: 0 bases; J trimming: 9 bases; junction bases outside the gene matches: 8. This CDR3 region has 16 residues.

The chain employs TRBV18 and TRBJ2-3; 9 bases match TRBD2. This CDR3 region has 15 residues. CDR1 is KGHSH and CDR2 is LQKENI in the germline V gene. V shed 3 bases, J shed 3 bases, and the junction held 4 bases outside the gene matches. The CDR3 region has the DNA TGTGCCAGCTCACCTTCCGCGGGGGGGACAGATACGCAGTATTTT. Translation gives CASSPSAGGTDTQYF.

This clonotype was picked up a small number of times. This sequence joins TRBV28 and TRBJ2-3; possible D gene TRBD2, 6 bases. Trimming stripped 3 bases from V and 1 base from J, with 8 bases between. Germline lookup yields CDR1 MDHEN and CDR2 SYDVKM. This CDR3 contains 14 residues. CDR3 sequence: CASSFLAGTDTQYF. The DNA for the CDR3 is TGTGCCAGCAGTTTTTTAGCGGGCACAGATACGCAGTATTTT.

The J gene is TRBJ2-3, the V gene TRBV30; D is undetermined. The V and J ends lost 0 bases and 4 bases respectively, with 8 bases between them. The CDR3 sequence is 13 residues long. Germline CDR1 reads GTSNPN; CDR2 reads SVGIG (reference sequence). CDR3: CAWSVLAPDTQYF. The CDR3 DNA is TGTGCCTGGAGTGTACTGGCCCCAGATACGCAGTATTTT.

The V gene is TRBV14, the J gene TRBJ2-1, with D perhaps TRBD2 (5 bases). Germline CDR1 SGHDN, CDR2 FVKESK. Trimming took off 0 bases at V and 9 bases at J, with 12 bases between the two ends. This CDR3 is built from 14 residues. The chain's CDR3 is CASSQDLALTEQFF. The CDR3 DNA reads TGTGCCAGCAGCCAAGACCTAGCTCTAACTGAGCAGTTCTTC.

The genes are TRBV7-9 and TRBJ2-7, with TRBD2 matching 10 bases. The CDR3 is 15 amino acids. Trimming at V came to 4 bases and at J to 2 bases, leaving 5 bases not matched to a gene. Germline V gene sequence: CDR1 SEHNR, CDR2 FQNEAQ (reference sequence). The CDR3 sequence is CASSSTSGPTYEQYF. The CDR3 region has the DNA TGTGCCAGCAGCTCGACTAGCGGGCCTACCTACGAGCAGTACTTC.

The CDR3 loop is CTKRPPRGGANTEAFF. The CDR3 DNA sequence: TGCACCAAACGTCCCCCTAGGGGAGGAGCGAACACTGAAGCTTTCTTT. The V and J genes are TRBV1 and TRBJ1-1. TRBV1 is flagged as a pseudogene. The CDR3 totals 16 residues.

The chain uses TRBV7-8 and TRBJ2-1; no clear D gene. The CDR3 runs to 15 residues. Germline assignment: CDR1 SGHVS and CDR2 FQNEAQ. Trimming left V 1 base short and J 4 bases short, with 11 bases between. The CDR3: CASSLEPRPYNEQFF. The CDR3 coding sequence is TGTGCCAGCAGCTTAGAACCACGCCCTTACAATGAGCAGTTCTTC. Full variable domain (rest looked up from reference TRBV7-8 and TRBJ2-1): GAGVSQSPRYKVAKRGQDVALRCDPISGHVSLFWYQQALGQGPEFLTYFQNEAQLDKSGLPSDRFFAERPEGSVSTLKIQRTQQEDSAVYLCASSLEPRPYNEQFFGPGTRLTVL.

The chain uses TRBV28 and TRBJ1-5; TRBD1 matches at 7 bases. This CDR3 comprises 17 residues. V lost 3 bases to trimming and J lost 2 bases; unmatched junction nucleotides: 10. CDR1 and CDR2 (germline): MDHEN, SYDVKM. The CDR3 DNA reads as TGTGCCAGCAGTTTCTCTGACAGGGACTATGGCAATCAGCCCCAGCATTTT. Translating gives CASSFSDRDYGNQPQHF.

The rearrangement joins TRBV28 to TRBJ2-6; D not certain. In germline, CDR1 is MDHEN, CDR2 SYDVKM. Trimming shortened V by 6 bases and J by 7 bases, and 7 bases separated the two germline ends. CDR3 size: 12 residues. CDR3 amino acids: CASRPSANVLTF. CDR3 nucleotides: TGTGCCAGCAGACCCTCAGCCAACGTCCTGACTTTC.

DNA of the CDR3: TGTGCCAGCAGAGGACATTTTGTCTACGAGCAGTACTTC. Its protein product is CASRGHFVYEQYF. The chain combines TRBV2 with TRBJ2-7; the D gene is possibly TRBD1 (5 bases). In germline, CDR1 is SNHLY, CDR2 FYNNEI. The CDR3 has 13 amino acids. V was shortened by 6 bases and J by 3 bases, with 12 bases between the two germline ends.

This clonotype was counted a single time. The chain has TRBV28 and TRBJ1-2, with 7 bases identical to TRBD1. J gave up 7 bases and V 4 bases, and 9 bases lay outside the gene matches. The germline V gene encodes CDR1 MDHEN and CDR2 SYDVKM. This CDR3 is 14 amino acids long. The CDR3 loop reads CASSSLTGYPGYTF. The DNA of the CDR3 is TGTGCCAGCAGTTCTCTGACAGGGTACCCTGGCTACACCTTC.

The genes are TRBV14 and TRBJ2-7; no firm D call. The CDR3 loop spans 14 amino acids. Trimming took off 1 base at V and 4 bases at J, with 11 bases between the two ends. The germline gives CDR1 SGHDN, CDR2 FVKESK. The CDR3 DNA sequence: TGTGCCAGCAGCCAAGCGTCTTCGAGGTACGAGCAGTACTTC. Translating gives CASSQASSRYEQYF.

This clonotype is categorized as large. This chain joins TRBV13 and TRBJ1-1; weak D call: TRBD1 (5 bases). The CDR3 sequence is 13 residues long. The V end lost 5 bases, the J end lost 8 bases, and 15 bases lay between the germline ends. Germline V gene data show CDR1 as PRHDT and CDR2 as FYEKMQ (reference sequence). The CDR3 sequence: CASSGAGAVEAFF. Here the CDR3 DNA reads TGTGCCAGCAGCGGGGCCGGGGCAGTGGAAGCTTTCTTT.

The V call is TRBV27, the J call TRBJ1-2; no firm D call. CDR3 size: 13 residues. Trimming took 5 bases from V and 8 from J, leaving 15 bases between them. The germline CDR1 and CDR2 sequences are MNHEY and SMNVEV (reference sequence). This CDR3 reads CASSDPTRRGYTF. For the CDR3, the DNA is TGTGCCAGCAGTGACCCGACGAGGCGGGGCTACACCTTC.

The rearrangement uses TRBV29-1 and TRBJ2-7, with unresolved D. The length of the CDR3 is 11 residues. Germline CDR1 is SQVTM and CDR2 is ANQGSEA. Trimming stripped 6 bases from V and 3 bases from J, with 9 bases between. CDR3 protein: CSVALDYEQYF. CDR3 in DNA: TGCAGCGTCGCCTTGGACTACGAGCAGTACTTC.

There are a few counts of this clonotype. The chain's CDR3 is CASSIMRLGTNEQFF. In nucleotides, the CDR3 is TGTGCCAGTAGTATAATGAGACTAGGAACCAATGAGCAGTTCTTC. V and J are TRBV19 and TRBJ2-1; D might be TRBD2 (6 bases). Germline CDR1 is LNHDA and CDR2 is SQIVND (reference sequence). Trimming pared 2 bases from V and 6 bases from J, leaving 14 bases between. This CDR3 region has 15 residues.

This clonotype turned up a few times. This sequence joins TRBV11-2 and TRBJ1-2; D is uncertain. With 1 base removed from V and 4 bases from J, the gap between germline ends came to 4 bases. CDR1 and CDR2 from the germline V gene are SGHAT and FQNNGV. The CDR3 length is 12 residues. For the CDR3, the DNA is TGTGCCAGCAGCTTAGGATCCTATGGCTACACCTTC. Translation: CASSLGSYGYTF.

This chain links TRBV25-1 with TRBJ2-1; either TRBD1 or TRBD2 may fit D (7 bases each). The V gene lost 8 bases and the J gene lost 5 bases, with 16 bases spanning the gap. Germline V CDR1 and CDR2: MGHDK, SYGVNS. The CDR3 is 14 amino acids. The DNA of the CDR3 is TGTGCCAGCGGCTTATCAGGGGGGGACAATGAGCAGTTCTTC. As protein: CASGLSGGDNEQFF.

This clonotype was seen a handful of times. The chain uses TRBV7-3 and TRBJ2-2; D is possibly TRBD2 (5 bases). CDR1 SGHTA and CDR2 FQGTGA come from the germline V gene. V was pared by 5 bases and J by 6 bases, with 7 bases between. The CDR3 extends over 12 amino acids. The CDR3 sequence: CASSTLAGELFF. The CDR3 coding sequence is TGTGCCAGCAGCACACTAGCCGGGGAGCTGTTTTTT.

V gene TRBV27 combines with J gene TRBJ2-7; 7 positions match TRBD1. Per germline, CDR1 MNHEY and CDR2 SMNVEV (reference sequence). The CDR3 is 11 residues long. The J segment lost 6 bases and the V segment lost 6 bases, leaving 2 bases of the junction unmatched. CDR3 amino acids: CASRQGVEQYF. The CDR3, as DNA: TGTGCCAGCAGGCAGGGGGTCGAGCAGTACTTC.